The 31 T cell receptor beta chains reported below all come from one sample, sequenced in a study of blood T cells in healthy people across ages. A second PCR, run for about 6 to 12 cycles, used a sample-barcoded 5' primer plus a J-beta primer mix. One entry per CDR3 protein results from TCRdb running MiXCR on the 5' RACE reads. The sample records hundreds of thousands of distinct CDR3 sequences, under 30% being singletons. The sequenced sample consisted of blood. These receptors originate from a woman of 80 years or more in good health.

This clonotype has only a few counts. This may come from a read error, since a much larger clone is one base off. The gene calls are TRBV7-2 and TRBJ1-2, with D possibly TRBD1 on 5 matching bases. V lost 8 bases and J lost 5, with 27 bases in between. This CDR3 has 17 residues. CDR1 and CDR2 from the germline V gene are SGHTA and FQGNSA. CDR3 region: CASFPQQAGQFNYGYTF. DNA of the CDR3: TGTGCCAGCTTCCCGCAACAGGCCGGCCAGTTCAATTATGGCTACACCTTC. The full variable domain, in which reference TRBV7-2 and TRBJ1-2 provide the parts outside the CDR3, is GAGVSQSPSNKVTEKGKDVELRCDPISGHTALYWYRQSLGQGLEFLIYFQGNSAPDKSGLPSDRFSAERTGGSVSTLTIQRTQQEDSAVYLCASFPQQAGQFNYGYTFGSGTRLTVV.

Notes on this clonotype: A much larger clone lies a single base off, so this may be a read error. The rearrangement joins TRBV7-9 to TRBJ2-7; D gene ambiguous. The CDR3 is 15 amino acids. The germline gives CDR1 SEHNR, CDR2 FQNEAQ (reference sequence). Deletions cut 5 bases from V and 0 bases from J, with 14 bases between. CDR3 sequence (DNA): TGTGCCAGCAGCCGAGTAGTATCCAACTCCTACGAGCAGTACTTC. Translation: CASSRVVSNSYEQYF.

This clonotype has a single count. The chain uses TRBV28 and TRBJ1-2; D uncertain. The V gene lost 5 bases and the J gene lost 5 bases, with 18 bases spanning the gap. Germline CDR1 is MDHEN and CDR2 is SYDVKM. The CDR3 runs 15 residues. The CDR3 DNA sequence: TGTGCCAGCAGTGTATCCCTTACGGGGTGGTATGGCTACACCTTC. This encodes CASSVSLTGWYGYTF.

The chain carries TRBV20-1 and TRBJ2-5, with a tentative D call TRBD2 (5 bases). The germline V and J ends were trimmed by 1 base and 5 bases, with 20 bases remaining between them. The CDR3 totals 16 residues. Germline CDR1 DFQATT, CDR2 SNEGSKA (reference sequence). The CDR3 bases are TGCAGTGCTAGAGCCCGGAGGCAGCCCGAAGGGGAGACCCAGTACTTC. It translates to CSARARRQPEGETQYF.

The chain recombines TRBV7-6 with TRBJ2-7, with 9 bases lining up with TRBD1. The germline CDR1 and CDR2 sequences are SGHVS and FNYEAQ. The V segment lost 5 bases and the J segment 4 bases; nucleotides outside the gene matches: 6. This CDR3 is built from 14 residues. CDR3 bases: TGTGCCAGCAGCCGGGACAGGGTATTGTACGAGCAGTACTTC. Its protein is CASSRDRVLYEQYF. The whole variable domain, filled in from reference TRBV7-6 and TRBJ2-7, reads GAGVSQSPRYKVTKRGQDVALRCDPISGHVSLYWYRQALGQGPEFLTYFNYEAQQDKSGLPNDRFSAERPEGSISTLTIQRTEQRDSAMYRCASSRDRVLYEQYFGPGTRLTVT.

Ten or more counts support this clonotype. The rearrangement joins TRBV5-1 to TRBJ1-2, with D maybe TRBD1 (5 bases). Germline assignment: CDR1 SGHRS and CDR2 YFSETQ. The CDR3 spans 15 residues. V was cut by 4 bases and J by 7 bases, with 20 bases left in between. The CDR3 nucleotides read TGCGCCAGCAGCGTTGGGGGATCAGGATTGGCTGGCTACACCTTC. It encodes CASSVGGSGLAGYTF.

Notes on this clonotype: A much bigger clone sits one base away, suggesting this may be a read error. The V call is TRBV2, the J call TRBJ1-5, with TRBD1 identical over 8 bases. From germline, CDR1 is SNHLY and CDR2 FYNNEI. The CDR3 totals 14 residues. The CDR3 region has the DNA TGTGTCAGCAGCGGACAGGGTTTCGATCAGCCCCAGCATTTT. It yields the protein CVSSGQGFDQPQHF.

This clonotype was recorded at least ten times. J is TRBJ2-6 and V is TRBV6-2 or TRBV6-3, with 10 bases aligning to TRBD1. J gave up 0 bases and V 9 bases, and 11 bases lay outside the gene matches. Germline V lookup: CDR1 MNHEY, CDR2 SVGEGT. The CDR3 sequence is 18 residues long. This CDR3 reads CASDRGRLDSSGANVLTF. As DNA, the CDR3 is TGTGCCAGTGACAGGGGGCGTCTCGACAGCTCTGGGGCCAACGTCCTGACTTTC.

In its sample, this clonotype was seen a few times. A read error may produce the germline difference seen at one junction end. This chain's CDR3 is CASSYVRAVYNSPLHF. The CDR3, as DNA: TGTGCCAGCAGTTACGTAAGGGCGGTCTATAATTCGCCCCTCCACTTT. This chain connects TRBV6-5 to TRBJ1-6; D uncertain. Germline values: CDR1 MNHEY, CDR2 SVGAGI. This CDR3 is 16 amino acids long.

Worth noting for this clonotype: A much larger clone differs from this one at a single base, so this may be a read error. CDR3 in amino acids: CASSAGRAQETQFF. CDR3 nucleotides: TGTGCCAGCAGCGCCGGTAGGGCACAAGAGACCCAGTTCTTC. The gene calls are TRBV9 and TRBJ2-5, with D hard to call. The J call may be faulty, since TRBJ2-1 better matches the DNA end. Germline CDR1 reads SGDLS; CDR2 reads YYNGEE. The CDR3 is 14 amino acids.

This clonotype came up many times. DNA for the CDR3: TGTGCCAGCAGCTTAGTCCCCTGGACCGGGGAGCTGTTTTTT. Protein product: CASSLVPWTGELFF. The chain links TRBV7-9 to TRBJ2-2; D uncertain. The V end was cut by 1 base, the J end by 5 bases, with 8 bases between. This CDR3 contains 14 residues. The germline gives CDR1 SEHNR, CDR2 FQNEAQ (reference sequence).

The chain couples TRBV30 to TRBJ2-1; 8 positions agree with TRBD2. CDR1 and CDR2 from the germline V gene are GTSNPN and SVGIG (reference sequence). The CDR3 totals 15 residues. V shed 4 bases and J 4 bases; nucleotides not matched to a gene: 9. CDR3 amino acids: CAWIPERGLYNEQFF. CDR3 DNA sequence: TGTGCCTGGATTCCGGAGCGGGGGCTTTACAATGAGCAGTTCTTC.

This clonotype was picked up many times. The CDR3, as DNA: TGTGCCAGCAGCTGGCGACAGGGAACGGGAGGGGCCAACGTCCTGACTTTC. Protein: CASSWRQGTGGANVLTF. The chain has TRBV11-2 and TRBJ2-6; 7 nucleotides align to TRBD1. The V gene end was trimmed by 4 bases and the J gene end by 4 bases; junction bases not matched to a gene: 10. The CDR3 consists of 17 residues. Per the germline V gene, CDR1 is SGHAT and CDR2 is FQNNGV.

This clonotype was found once. The V and J genes are TRBV7-2 and TRBJ1-1; 11 bases align to TRBD1. The CDR3 is made up of 17 amino acids. Unmatched junction bases numbered 10, after V lost 4 bases and J lost 3 bases. The germline V gene encodes CDR1 SGHTA and CDR2 FQGNSA. The CDR3 reads CASSSHPGQGDHTEAFF. The CDR3 DNA reads as TGTGCCAGCAGCTCCCATCCGGGACAGGGGGATCACACTGAAGCTTTCTTT.

A few counts support this clonotype. This may stem from a read error, because a much larger clone lies one nucleotide away. The chain combines TRBV6-2 or TRBV6-3 with TRBJ1-2, with D unresolved. In germline, CDR1 is MNHEY, CDR2 SVGEGT. The V end was cut by 5 bases, the J end by 8 bases, with 15 bases between. The CDR3 runs to 13 residues. CDR3 residues: CASSNVERAGYTF. The CDR3 bases are TGTGCCAGCAGTAACGTGGAACGGGCCGGCTACACCTTC.

In regard to this clonotype: A read error may produce the germline difference seen at one junction end. The gene calls are TRBV19 and TRBJ1-5; D unclear. CDR3 size: 13 residues. Germline V gives CDR1 LNHDA, CDR2 SQIVND (reference sequence). The CDR3 loop is CANNGQYNQPQHF. In DNA, the CDR3 is TGCGCCAATAACGGGCAGTACAATCAGCCCCAGCATTTT.

Comment on this clonotype: Since a much larger clone is just one base distant, this may be a read error. The chain employs TRBV7-9 and TRBJ2-3, with D perhaps matching TRBD2 (5 bases). Trimming took off 3 bases at V and 8 bases at J, with 12 bases between the two ends. CDR3 length: 13 residues. The germline CDR1 and CDR2 sequences are SEHNR and FQNEAQ (reference sequence). The CDR3 DNA reads TGTGCCAGCAGCTTGTTCCGGGGTGGTACGCAGTATTTT. Translated, it gives CASSLFRGGTQYF.

About this clonotype: A read error is possible here, since a much larger clone lies one base away. V gene TRBV12-3 or TRBV12-4 combines with J gene TRBJ2-3, with 8 bases identical to TRBD2. This CDR3 spans 12 amino acids. Trimming removed 6 bases from V and 8 bases from J; junction bases left unmatched: 4. CDR3 loop: CASRRGEGTQYF. The DNA for the CDR3 is TGTGCCAGCAGGCGGGGGGAAGGTACGCAGTATTTT.

This clonotype was counted between two and nine times. The chain is built from TRBV4-1 and TRBJ2-5, with D possibly being TRBD2 (6 bases). Germline CDR1 and CDR2: MGHRA and YSYEKL. Trimming shortened V by 1 base and J by 4 bases, and 13 bases separated the two germline ends. The CDR3 has 15 residues. As DNA, the CDR3 is TGCGCCAGCAGCCAAGGGTTAGGAGGGCGAGAGACCCAGTACTTC. Its protein product is CASSQGLGGRETQYF.

This clonotype has at least ten counts. The J gene is TRBJ2-5, the V gene TRBV15; 7 positions agree with TRBD2. J lost 1 base, V lost 1 base, and 0 bases had no gene match. Germline V gene lookup returns CDR1 LNHNV and CDR2 YYDKDF (reference sequence). The CDR3 has 14 amino acids. CDR3 bases: TGTGCCACCAGCAGAGGGGGGGGCCAAGAGACCCAGTACTTC. Its protein product is CATSRGGGQETQYF.

This clonotype turned up a few times. The V gene is TRBV4-1, the J gene TRBJ1-1, with 7 positions matching TRBD1. The length of the CDR3 is 15 residues. V was clipped by 3 bases and J by 7 bases; unmatched bases: 11. The germline gives CDR1 MGHRA, CDR2 YSYEKL. The CDR3: CASSHAGTANLEAFF. The CDR3 nucleotides are TGCGCCAGCAGCCACGCAGGGACAGCGAATCTTGAAGCTTTCTTT.

On this clonotype: Relative to the germline gene, one junction end is altered; a read error may explain this. The V and J genes are TRBV29-1 and TRBJ2-3; TRBD2 matches 7 bases. Germline CDR1 SQVTM, CDR2 ANQGSEA. This CDR3 has 13 residues. DNA of the CDR3: TGCAGCGTTGAAGTGGTCAGGGAGCGGACTAGGGATTTT. Amino acid sequence: CSVEVVRERTRDF.

In regard to this clonotype: At one boundary the junction diverges from the germline segment, which might be a read error. The chain employs TRBV4-2 and TRBJ2-1; 13 bases align to TRBD2. Germline V gives CDR1 LGHNA, CDR2 YNFKEQ. The CDR3 covers 16 residues. This chain's CDR3 is CASSQALAGGPLEQFF. Here the CDR3 DNA reads TGTGCTAGCAGCCAGGCACTAGCGGGAGGGCCCCTTGAGCAGTTCTTC.

This clonotype has more than one count but fewer than ten. This chain joins TRBV20-1 and TRBJ1-2; possible D gene TRBD1, 5 bases. Trimming left V 5 bases short and J 5 bases short, with 15 bases between. The germline V gene encodes CDR1 DFQATT and CDR2 SNEGSKA (reference sequence). The CDR3 totals 13 residues. The CDR3 region has the DNA TGCAGTGCTCTCCGGGGACTAGAGTATGGCTACACCTTC. Translated, it gives CSALRGLEYGYTF.

V gene TRBV20-1 combines with J gene TRBJ1-2; D unclear. The CDR3 extends over 16 amino acids. V was clipped by 0 bases and J by 4 bases, with 18 bases between them. The germline gives CDR1 DFQATT, CDR2 SNEGSKA (reference sequence). The CDR3: CSARDGDLPGLYGYTF. CDR3 bases: TGCAGTGCTAGAGATGGAGATCTTCCAGGCCTCTATGGCTACACCTTC.

In its sample, this clonotype was seen a few times. The genes are TRBV19 and TRBJ1-1; 7 bases align to TRBD1. The J segment lost 4 bases and the V segment lost 6 bases, leaving 5 bases of the junction unmatched. Germline values: CDR1 LNHDA, CDR2 SQIVND (reference sequence). This CDR3 comprises 13 residues. This CDR3 reads CASSRGYGTEAFF. The CDR3 nucleotides are TGTGCCAGTAGCAGGGGGTACGGCACTGAAGCTTTCTTT. The full variable domain, in which reference TRBV19 and TRBJ1-1 provide the parts outside the CDR3, is DGGITQSPKYLFRKEGQNVTLSCEQNLNHDAMYWYRQDPGQGLRLIYYSQIVNDFQKGDIAEGYSVSREKKESFPLTVTSAQKNPTAFYLCASSRGYGTEAFFGQGTRLTVV.

This clonotype was recorded a few times. The rearrangement links TRBV27 to TRBJ1-5, with 12 bases that match TRBD1. With V trimmed by 6 bases and J by 1 base, 7 bases remained unmatched. This CDR3 is 17 amino acids long. CDR1 and CDR2 from the germline V gene are MNHEY and SMNVEV (reference sequence). This chain's CDR3 is CASSSGQGALSNQPQHF. The CDR3 bases are TGTGCCAGCAGCTCGGGACAGGGGGCGCTGAGCAATCAGCCCCAGCATTTT.

The sample holds many counts of this clonotype. CDR3 protein: CASRNTLTSGGESQYF. The CDR3 nucleotides read TGTGCCAGCAGGAATACCCTTACTAGCGGGGGGGAGAGCCAGTACTTC. This rearrangement joins TRBV25-1 to TRBJ2-7; TRBD2 matches at 13 bases. J was trimmed by 10 bases and V by 6 bases; bases with no gene match: 15. The V gene's germline CDR1 is MGHDK and CDR2 SYGVNS. The CDR3 has 16 residues.

The chain links TRBV7-2 to TRBJ2-1; TRBD2 matches at 7 bases. CDR3 length: 14 residues. Trimming took 4 bases from V and 13 from J; bases not matched to a gene: 13. In germline, CDR1 is SGHTA, CDR2 FQGNSA. CDR3 nucleotide sequence: TGTGCCAGCAGCTCCCCGGGACTAAGACGGACCCAGTTCTTC. Residues: CASSSPGLRRTQFF. Supplemented by reference TRBV7-2 and TRBJ2-1, the full variable domain reads GAGVSQSPSNKVTEKGKDVELRCDPISGHTALYWYRQSLGQGLEFLIYFQGNSAPDKSGLPSDRFSAERTGGSVSTLTIQRTQQEDSAVYLCASSSPGLRRTQFFGPGTRLTVL.

This clonotype was seen just once. The chain combines TRBV6-2 or TRBV6-3 with TRBJ2-2, with TRBD2 as a possible D gene (7 bases). Trimming cost V 2 bases and J 3 bases, with 16 bases left between them. The CDR3 covers 17 residues. CDR1 and CDR2 (germline): MNHEY, SVGEGT. CDR3 region: CASSYLRGGIDTGELFF. The CDR3, as DNA: TGTGCCAGCAGTTACCTTAGGGGGGGCATCGACACCGGGGAGCTGTTTTTT.

In this sample, this clonotype turned up many times. The chain carries TRBV9 and TRBJ2-1; 16 bases map to TRBD2. CDR3 length equals 19 residues. Germline V gene sequence: CDR1 SGDLS, CDR2 YYNGEE. The V and J ends lost 2 bases and 8 bases, in that order; junction bases with no gene match: 13. The CDR3 DNA reads as TGTGCCAGCAGCGTGGGACTAGCGGGGGGGCCTAGAGTTCAGGATGAGCAGTTCTTC. As protein: CASSVGLAGGPRVQDEQFF.